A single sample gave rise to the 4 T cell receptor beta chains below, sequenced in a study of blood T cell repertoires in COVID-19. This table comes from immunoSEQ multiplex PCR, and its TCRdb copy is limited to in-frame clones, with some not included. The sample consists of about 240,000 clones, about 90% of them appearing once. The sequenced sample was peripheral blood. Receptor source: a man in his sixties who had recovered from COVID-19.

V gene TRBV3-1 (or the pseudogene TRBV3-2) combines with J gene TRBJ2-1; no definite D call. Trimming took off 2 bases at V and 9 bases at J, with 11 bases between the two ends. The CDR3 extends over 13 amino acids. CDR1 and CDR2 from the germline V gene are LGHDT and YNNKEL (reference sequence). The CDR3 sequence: CASSQTTFGEQFF. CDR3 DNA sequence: TGTGCCAGCAGCCAAACGACTTTCGGTGAGCAGTTCTTC.

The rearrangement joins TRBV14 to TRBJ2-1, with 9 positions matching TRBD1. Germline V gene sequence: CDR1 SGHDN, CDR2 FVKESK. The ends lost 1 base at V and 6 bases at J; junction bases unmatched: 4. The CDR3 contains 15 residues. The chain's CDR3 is CASSQAGTGFNEQFF. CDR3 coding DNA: TGTGCCAGCAGCCAAGCAGGGACAGGGTTCAATGAGCAGTTCTTC.

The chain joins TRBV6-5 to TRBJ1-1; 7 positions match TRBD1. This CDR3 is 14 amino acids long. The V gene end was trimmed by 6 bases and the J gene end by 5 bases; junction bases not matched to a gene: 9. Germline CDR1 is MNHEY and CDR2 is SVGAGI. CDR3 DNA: TGTGCCAGCAGCGAGGACAGGAAAGGGACTGAAGCTTTCTTT. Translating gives CASSEDRKGTEAFF.

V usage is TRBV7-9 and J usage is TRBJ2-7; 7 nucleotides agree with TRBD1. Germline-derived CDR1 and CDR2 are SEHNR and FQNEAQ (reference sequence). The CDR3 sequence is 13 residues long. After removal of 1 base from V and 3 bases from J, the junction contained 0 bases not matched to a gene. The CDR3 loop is CASSLGTGYEQYV. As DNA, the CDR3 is TGTGCCAGCAGCTTAGGGACAGGCTACGAGCAGTACGTC.